The 28 T cell receptor beta chains below all came from one sample that was sequenced in a study of CD8+CD57+ T cells in acquired aplastic anemia. Profiling that covered TCR beta VDJ and CDR3 relied on genomic DNA as its template. TCRdb itself ran the reads through MiXCR, one entry per CDR3 protein. The profile shows about 400,000 distinct CDR3 sequences, about two thirds of them singletons. What was sequenced was sorted CD4+, CD8+, or CD8+CD57+ T cells (not recorded which) from PBMCs. These receptors were taken from a human donor in good health, serving as a control.

The chain links TRBV20-1 to TRBJ2-7, with TRBD1 as a possible D gene (5 bases). Germline values: CDR1 DFQATT, CDR2 SNEGSKA (reference sequence). The CDR3 spans 14 residues. With 1 base removed from V and 7 bases from J, the gap between germline ends came to 17 bases. CDR3 nucleotide sequence: TGCAGTGCTAGAGGAAGGGGCCTGGCAACTGAGCAGTACTTC. Translated, it gives CSARGRGLATEQYF.

The CDR3 DNA follows: TGTGCCAGCAGCCAACTAGCCTCGAACACCGGGGAGCTGTTTTTT. This codes for CASSQLASNTGELFF. The gene calls are TRBV12-3 or TRBV12-4 and TRBJ2-2; TRBD2 might be the D (6 bases). The V and J ends lost 6 bases and 0 bases respectively, with 11 bases between them. This CDR3 has 15 amino acids.

The V gene is TRBV20-1, the J gene TRBJ2-1; D possibly corresponds to TRBD2 (7 bases). CDR1 is DFQATT, CDR2 SNEGSKA, per germline (reference sequence). The V end lost 5 bases, the J end lost 3 bases, and 20 bases lay between the germline ends. The CDR3 runs to 16 residues. The CDR3 sequence: CSAAPRQGGVYNEQFF. The DNA of the CDR3 is TGCAGTGCTGCACCGCGTCAAGGGGGGGTCTACAATGAGCAGTTCTTC.

This clonotype was counted ten times or more. The chain is built from TRBV6-2 or TRBV6-3 and TRBJ1-1; D is unresolved. CDR3 length equals 13 residues. Germline V gene lookup returns CDR1 MNHEY and CDR2 SVGEGT. CDR3 residues: CVLRGSANTEAFF. In DNA form, the CDR3 reads TGTGTTCTACGGGGATCGGCGAACACTGAAGCTTTCTTT.

Concerning this clonotype: Mismatch with germline at one junction end may stem from a read error. This rearrangement joins TRBV5-1 to TRBJ1-6, with D possibly TRBD1 on 6 matching bases. CDR1 is SGHRS and CDR2 is YFSETQ in the germline V gene. CDR3 length: 12 amino acids. CDR3 nucleotide sequence: TGTGCCAGCAGCTTAAGCGGGGGGGCAGGCCACTTT. Encoded protein: CASSLSGGAGHF.

The chain uses TRBV12-3 or TRBV12-4 and TRBJ1-2; D gene uncertain. The CDR3 length is 11 residues. The V end lost 3 bases, the J end lost 8 bases, and 7 bases lay between the germline ends. The CDR3, as DNA: TGTGCCAGCAGTTTTACGGGGGGCTACACCTTC. As protein: CASSFTGGYTF.

Concerning this clonotype: Mismatch with germline at one junction end may stem from a read error. The rearrangement uses TRBV7-2 and TRBJ1-5; 7 positions agree with TRBD1. Germline CDR1 is SGHTA and CDR2 is FQGNSA. The CDR3 runs to 13 residues. The CDR3 sequence is CASSSLGQTWRRF. The CDR3 region has the DNA TGTGCCAGCAGCTCCTTGGGACAGACTTGGCGGCGTTTT.

This clonotype has at least ten counts. The CDR3 DNA reads as TGTGCCAGCAGCTTACCGAGTAATGAAAAACTGTTTTTT. Translated: CASSLPSNEKLFF. The genes are TRBV7-2 and TRBJ1-4, with D unclear. CDR1 and CDR2 from the germline V gene are SGHTA and FQGNSA. Deletions cut 2 bases from V and 4 bases from J, with 5 bases between. The CDR3 is made up of 13 amino acids.

The rearrangement joins TRBV19 to TRBJ2-6; 9 bases are a match to TRBD1. In germline, CDR1 is LNHDA, CDR2 SQIVND (reference sequence). CDR3 length equals 16 residues. The trim removed 8 bases at V and 2 bases at J, leaving 7 bases unmatched. CDR3 in DNA: TGTGCCAGTTGCCGGGACAGGGCTGCTGGGGCCAACGTCCTGACTTTC. Amino acid sequence: CASCRDRAAGANVLTF.

The chain employs TRBV12-3 or TRBV12-4 and TRBJ2-3; the D gene is possibly TRBD1 (5 bases). The V and J ends lost 10 bases and 4 bases respectively, with 12 bases between them. The CDR3 is made up of 12 amino acids. CDR3 residues: CAIQLGADTQYF. The CDR3 coding sequence is TGTGCCATACAGTTAGGGGCAGATACGCAGTATTTT.

This clonotype has at least ten counts. The chain has TRBV20-1 and TRBJ2-3; 8 positions agree with TRBD1. Germline CDR1 and CDR2: DFQATT and SNEGSKA (reference sequence). After removal of 4 bases from V and 3 bases from J, the junction contained 3 bases not matched to a gene. This CDR3 spans 13 amino acids. The CDR3 sequence: CSATNRGTDTQYF. The CDR3 DNA follows: TGCAGTGCTACTAACAGGGGGACAGATACGCAGTATTTT.

This clonotype has a single count. This chain joins TRBV20-1 and TRBJ2-3, with 7 bases identical to TRBD1. Looked up from germline, CDR1 is DFQATT and CDR2 is SNEGSKA (reference sequence). V dropped 3 bases and J dropped 11; count of bases not matched to a gene: 17. The CDR3 is 15 amino acids. In DNA, the CDR3 is TGCAGTGCTAGCCCGACAGGGAACTCCCACAATGAGCAGTATTTT. Translation: CSASPTGNSHNEQYF.

The chain employs TRBV5-1 and TRBJ1-2, with unresolved D. Germline CDR1 and CDR2: SGHRS and YFSETQ. Trimming took 3 bases from V and 8 from J, leaving 17 bases between them. CDR3 length: 14 amino acids. DNA for the CDR3: TGCGCCAGCAGCTACAGCCAGGACGATCAGGGCTACACCTTC. Its protein product is CASSYSQDDQGYTF.

The chain recombines TRBV11-2 with TRBJ1-5; D may be TRBD1 (6 bases). The length of the CDR3 is 14 residues. Germline CDR1 and CDR2: SGHAT and FQNNGV. The V end was cut by 5 bases, the J end by 6 bases, with 14 bases between. The CDR3 is CASSLRGAGQPQHF. The CDR3 DNA reads TGTGCCAGCAGCCTCAGGGGTGCCGGTCAGCCCCAGCATTTT.

The genes are TRBV7-2 and TRBJ2-6, with D possibly being TRBD1 (5 bases). Germline loops: CDR1 SGHTA, CDR2 FQGNSA. V lost 5 bases and J lost 0, with 17 bases in between. This CDR3 is 18 amino acids long. CDR3 sequence: CASSPDTNTLSGANVLTF. The DNA for the CDR3 is TGTGCCAGCAGCCCGGACACTAACACTCTCTCTGGGGCCAACGTCCTGACTTTC.

V usage is TRBV20-1 and J usage is TRBJ2-7, with D perhaps TRBD1 (5 bases). This CDR3 is built from 14 residues. The V end lost 5 bases, the J end lost 4 bases, and 18 bases lay between the germline ends. CDR1 is DFQATT and CDR2 is SNEGSKA in the germline V gene (reference sequence). DNA for the CDR3: TGCAGTGCTCGCGACAGTAATAGACCGTACGAGCAGTACTTC. It is translated as CSARDSNRPYEQYF.

The chain's CDR3 is CASSTQVGYGYTF. CDR3 in DNA: TGTGCCAGCAGCACCCAGGTCGGCTATGGCTACACCTTC. The chain employs TRBV7-9 and TRBJ1-2, with unresolved D. The CDR3 runs to 13 residues. With 5 bases removed from V and 4 bases from J, the gap between germline ends came to 11 bases. Germline CDR1 SEHNR, CDR2 FQNEAQ (reference sequence).

Concerning this clonotype: A much larger clone is a single base away; this may be a read error. The chain is built from TRBV6-6 and TRBJ2-5; unclear D gene. The CDR3 contains 13 residues. V dropped 5 bases and J dropped 7 bases, with 14 bases sitting between them. CDR1 is MNHNY, CDR2 SVGAGI, per germline (reference sequence). In nucleotides, the CDR3 is TGTGCCAGCAGTGGTGACTTATACGGGACCCAGTACTTC. It is translated as CASSGDLYGTQYF.

The chain carries TRBV9 and TRBJ2-7; D possibly corresponds to TRBD2 (5 bases). There are 16 residues in the CDR3. The V end lost 0 bases, the J end lost 6 bases, and 19 bases lay between the germline ends. Germline V gives CDR1 SGDLS, CDR2 YYNGEE. The CDR3: CASSVASTTIAGEQYF. In DNA form, the CDR3 reads TGTGCCAGCAGCGTAGCCTCCACGACGATCGCGGGCGAGCAGTACTTC.

This clonotype was seen at least ten times. The chain links TRBV2 to TRBJ1-1; the D is unclear. V dropped 6 bases and J dropped 6 bases, with 11 bases sitting between them. CDR3 size: 12 residues. In germline, CDR1 is SNHLY, CDR2 FYNNEI. The CDR3 region has the DNA TGTGCCAGCAGACCCCCCGGGCCTGAAGCTTTCTTT. As protein: CASRPPGPEAFF.

Regarding this clonotype: Germline and junction disagree at one end, which may indicate a read error. The rearrangement links TRBV2 to TRBJ1-1; weak D call: TRBD1 (6 bases). The CDR3 loop spans 15 amino acids. CDR1 SNHLY and CDR2 FYNNEI come from the germline V gene. The CDR3 spells CASSPSGGANDTHYF. In DNA form, the CDR3 reads TGTGCCAGCAGCCCAAGCGGGGGCGCGAACGATACGCATTATTTT. The variable domain in full, with the rest retrieved from reference TRBV2 and TRBJ1-1, is EPEVTQTPSHQVTQMGQEVILRCVPISNHLYFYWYRQILGQKVEFLVSFYNNEISEKSEIFDDQFSVERPDGSNFTLKIRSTKLEDSAMYFCASSPSGGANDTHYFGQGTRLTVV.

The V gene is TRBV29-1, the J gene TRBJ2-1; D might be TRBD1 or TRBD2, each matching 5 bases. This CDR3 has 12 amino acids. CDR1 and CDR2 (germline): SQVTM, ANQGSEA. V lost 4 bases and J 3 bases, leaving 7 bases between the germline ends. The DNA for the CDR3 is TGCAGCGTTGTGGGGGACTACAATGAGCAGTTCTTC. As protein: CSVVGDYNEQFF.

This clonotype was seen just once. A single base separates this from a much larger clone, so it may be a read error. The chain couples TRBV5-4 to TRBJ2-5, with D possibly being TRBD1 or TRBD2 (6 bases each). V lost 4 bases, J lost 10 bases, and 23 bases lay in between. Germline V gene lookup returns CDR1 SGHNT and CDR2 YYREEE (reference sequence). The CDR3 spans 15 residues. CDR3 protein: CASSQEGGRLRIQYF. CDR3 coding DNA: TGTGCCAGCAGCCAGGAAGGGGGGCGCCTACGGATCCAGTACTTC.

About this clonotype itself: Possible read error: a much larger clone is one base away. The V call is TRBV6-2 or TRBV6-3, the J call TRBJ1-5; D is possibly TRBD1 (5 bases). The CDR3 totals 19 residues. Looked up from germline, CDR1 is MNHEY and CDR2 is SVGEGT. CDR3 nucleotide sequence: TGTGCCGGCAGTCCGAGGGGCAGGGAAGGGCCTATAGCACATCAGCCCCAGCATTTT. It is translated as CAGSPRGREGPIAHQPQHF.

The chain couples TRBV2 to TRBJ2-7, with 8 bases that match TRBD2. Trimming cost V 4 bases and J 4 bases; bases outside gene matches: 9. CDR3 length: 15 residues. Germline V gives CDR1 SNHLY, CDR2 FYNNEI. The CDR3 DNA reads TGTGCCAGCAGTGTGCTTAGCGGGGTACCTTACGAGCAGTACTTC. Translated: CASSVLSGVPYEQYF.

The chain links TRBV19 to TRBJ1-2; 9 bases match TRBD1. V lost 9 bases and J lost 2; bases outside the gene matches: 4. The CDR3 runs 13 residues. Germline V gene sequence: CDR1 LNHDA, CDR2 SQIVND (reference sequence). The CDR3 spells CASTGQGNYGYTF. The CDR3 bases are TGTGCCAGCACCGGACAGGGGAACTATGGCTACACCTTC.

Of note for this clonotype: This may be a read error, as it is one base from a much larger clone. This chain connects TRBV30 to TRBJ2-7, with 7 bases lining up with TRBD1. The junction had 6 bases not matched to a gene; V was cut back by 7 bases and J by 0 bases. Looked up from germline, CDR1 is GTSNPN and CDR2 is SVGIG (reference sequence). The CDR3 is made up of 13 amino acids. Here the CDR3 reads CASGQVSSYEQYF. CDR3 coding DNA: TGTGCCTCCGGACAGGTTAGCTCCTACGAGCAGTACTTC.

Details on this clonotype: Germline is not matched at one junction end, which may reflect a read error. V gene TRBV15 combines with J gene TRBJ1-6; D may be TRBD1 (6 bases). Per germline, CDR1 LNHNV and CDR2 YYDKDF (reference sequence). The CDR3 sequence is 15 residues long. CDR3 coding DNA: TGTGCCAGCAGCAGAGGGGACAAGGGGACTTCACCCCTCCACTTT. Translating it yields CASSRGDKGTSPLHF.